This is a list of T cell receptor beta chains from one sample in a study of CD8+ T cells in alopecia areata. Only in-frame clones appear in the TCRdb table, and some are missing; sequencing was by immunoSEQ multiplex PCR. The table records about 200,000 clones, about 61% of them present only once. Input material: CD8+ T cells sorted from blood. These receptors were taken from a human donor in good health. CDR3s include the opening cysteine and the closing phenylalanine or tryptophan. Fields, in order: J gene, D gene, clone size, V gene, CDR3 DNA, CDR3 protein. The D gene is left open where the match is weak. Expanded clones are given a class, and other clones once, few, many or no size at all.

J: TRBJ2-1
D: -
size: -
V: TRBV5-1
DNA: TGCGCCAGCAGCTGGACGGGGACCTACAATGAGCAGTTCTTC
CDR3: CASSWTGTYNEQFF

J: TRBJ2-3
D: -
size: -
V: TRBV29-1
DNA: TGCAGCGTTGAAGAGGGCGATACGCAGTATTTT
CDR3: CSVEEGDTQYF

J: TRBJ1-4
D: -
size: few
V: TRBV4-1
DNA: TGCGCCAGCAGGGGTGGGGAAAAACTGTTTTTT
CDR3: CASRGGEKLFF

J: TRBJ1-2
D: TRBD1
size: few
V: TRBV2
DNA: TGTGCCAGAGGGACAGGAATAAACTATGGCTACACCTTC
CDR3: CARGTGINYGYTF

J: TRBJ2-5
D: TRBD1
size: -
V: TRBV29-1
DNA: TGCAGCGCCCCAGGACAGGGGGGAGAGACCCAGTACTTC
CDR3: CSAPGQGGETQYF

J: TRBJ1-1
D: -
size: -
V: TRBV27
DNA: TGTGCCAGCAGTTTCCAGGGGAACACTGAAGCTTTCTTT
CDR3: CASSFQGNTEAFF

J: TRBJ1-1
D: TRBD1
size: -
V: TRBV13
DNA: TGTGCCAGCAGCATTGGGACAGAGGTTCTGAACACTGAAGCTTTCTTT
CDR3: CASSIGTEVLNTEAFF

J: TRBJ1-1
D: -
size: -
V: TRBV27
DNA: TGTGCCAGCAGGGGCACTGAAGCTTTCTTT
CDR3: CASRGTEAFF

J: TRBJ2-2
D: -
size: -
V: TRBV30
DNA: TGTGCCGGATACAACGGACCGATGACAGGTTTAACAAGAAACACCGGGGAGCTGTTTTTT
CDR3: CAGYNGPMTGLTRNTGELFF

J: TRBJ1-1
D: TRBD1
size: few
V: TRBV7-9
DNA: TGTGCCAGCAGCTTCGTCGGACAGGGGGAGGCTGAAGCTTTCTTT
CDR3: CASSFVGQGEAEAFF

J: TRBJ1-2
D: -
size: -
V: TRBV12-5
DNA: TGTGCTAGTGGTTTGGATTTAGTTCGGTATGGCTACACCTTC
CDR3: CASGLDLVRYGYTF

J: TRBJ2-7
D: TRBD1
size: few
V: TRBV29-1
DNA: TGCAGCGTTGAAGCCCCAGGACAGGGGGCCCACGAGCAGTACTTC
CDR3: CSVEAPGQGAHEQYF

J: TRBJ2-1
D: -
size: -
V: TRBV5-1
DNA: TGCGCCAGCAGCTCCTCTAGCGAGCGGGCCTTCTTC
CDR3: CASSSSSERAFF

J: TRBJ2-3
D: TRBD2
size: -
V: TRBV30
DNA: TGTGCCTGGAGTGCCGGGGCGGGGGGGACAGATACGCAGTATTTT
CDR3: CAWSAGAGGTDTQYF

J: TRBJ2-7
D: -
size: -
V: TRBV27
DNA: TGTGCCAGCAGTTTGAGGGGACGGTCCTACGAGCAGTACTTC
CDR3: CASSLRGRSYEQYF

J: TRBJ2-1
D: -
size: -
V: TRBV27
DNA: TGTGCCAGCAGTTTAAGGACGGCAAGCTCCTACAATGAGCAGTTCTTC
CDR3: CASSLRTASSYNEQFF

J: TRBJ2-3
D: -
size: few
V: TRBV19
DNA: TGTGCCAGTAGTGTCCACCAGGGGGGTAGCACAGATACGCAGTATTTT
CDR3: CASSVHQGGSTDTQYF

J: TRBJ1-5
D: -
size: -
V: TRBV2
DNA: TGTGCCTCGGGGAATCAGCCCCAGCATTTT
CDR3: CASGNQPQHF

J: TRBJ1-6
D: -
size: -
V: TRBV21-1
DNA: TGTGCCAGCAGCAAACATCGGGGGCCTGACCGAGCCCTCCACTTT
CDR3: CASSKHRGPDRALHF

J: TRBJ2-5
D: -
size: -
V: TRBV6-5
DNA: TGTGCCAGCAGTCTCGGGACGGGGCTCCGAGAGACCCAGTACTTC
CDR3: CASSLGTGLRETQYF

J: TRBJ2-1
D: -
size: -
V: TRBV30
DNA: TGTGCCTGGAGTGTAAGGGACGTCCAATTCTTC
CDR3: CAWSVRDVQFF

J: TRBJ2-5
D: TRBD2
size: -
V: TRBV2
DNA: TGTGCCAGCACTCCGGCTAGCGGGGGTGAGACCCAGTACTTC
CDR3: CASTPASGGETQYF

J: TRBJ2-7
D: -
size: few
V: TRBV23-1
DNA: TGCGCCAGCAGGCAGCTTGGGGGGCGCTACGAGCAGTACTTC
CDR3: CASRQLGGRYEQYF

J: TRBJ1-5
D: -
size: -
V: TRBV29-1
DNA: TGCAGCGTTGAGCAGGGGTACCAGCCCCAGCATTTT
CDR3: CSVEQGYQPQHF

J: TRBJ2-5
D: TRBD2
size: -
V: TRBV5-1
DNA: TGCGCCAGCAGTCTTGCGGGGGGGCAAGAGACCCAGTACTTC
CDR3: CASSLAGGQETQYF

J: TRBJ1-4
D: TRBD1
size: few
V: TRBV7-9
DNA: TGTGCCAGCAGCTTACCCGGACAGGGGGTTAATGAAAAACTGTTTTTT
CDR3: CASSLPGQGVNEKLFF

J: TRBJ2-5
D: TRBD2
size: -
V: TRBV11-2
DNA: TGTGCCAGCAGCTTCGGACTAGCGGGGGTCGATGGGACCCAGTACTTC
CDR3: CASSFGLAGVDGTQYF

J: TRBJ1-2
D: -
size: -
V: TRBV7-6
DNA: TGTGCCAGCAGCCCCGGGGCCCAAGGCTACACCTTC
CDR3: CASSPGAQGYTF

J: TRBJ2-7
D: TRBD1
size: few
V: TRBV4-1
DNA: TGCGCCAGCAGCCAACCCGGGACAGAGACCTACGAGCAGTACTTC
CDR3: CASSQPGTETYEQYF

J: TRBJ1-5
D: -
size: -
V: TRBV6-4
DNA: TGTGCCAGCAGTCCCGCGGTCTATAGCAATCAGCCCCAGCATTTT
CDR3: CASSPAVYSNQPQHF

J: TRBJ2-7
D: -
size: -
V: TRBV2
DNA: TGTGCCAGCAGTGATATTAGGACAGCCTACGAGCAGTACTTC
CDR3: CASSDIRTAYEQYF

J: TRBJ2-3
D: -
size: -
V: TRBV19
DNA: TGTGCCAGTAGATTCGGAGATACGCAGTATTTT
CDR3: CASRFGDTQYF

J: TRBJ2-2
D: TRBD1
size: -
V: TRBV7-9
DNA: TGTGCCAGCAGCTCCCGGGACAGGGGGCAGGCCGGGGAGCTGTTTTTT
CDR3: CASSSRDRGQAGELFF

J: TRBJ2-3
D: -
size: -
V: TRBV30
DNA: TGTGCCTGGAGTGTAGGCGGGGCCGGCACAGATACGCAGTATTTT
CDR3: CAWSVGGAGTDTQYF

J: TRBJ1-1
D: -
size: few
V: TRBV2
DNA: TGTGCCAGAACGGGGAACACTGAAGCTTTCTTT
CDR3: CARTGNTEAFF

J: TRBJ1-1
D: -
size: -
V: TRBV4-1
DNA: TGCGCCAGCAGACAGCAAGAAGGGGATAGCACTGAAGCTTTCTTT
CDR3: CASRQQEGDSTEAFF

J: TRBJ1-2
D: -
size: -
V: TRBV27
DNA: TGTGCCAGCAGTTTATCACCCGACTATGGCTACACCTTC
CDR3: CASSLSPDYGYTF